This passage covers 11 T cell receptor beta chains from one sample sequenced in a study of control samples from healthy donors and cancer patients. The repertoire was sequenced with immunoSEQ multiplex PCR; TCRdb's copy has only in-frame clones and lacks some. The profile shows 150,000 to 200,000 clones, over 85% of them singletons. The sequencing input was blood. The receptors were gathered from a man aged 25-45 years in good health.

The chain is built from TRBV19 and TRBJ2-1; perhaps TRBD2 as D (5 bases). CDR3 length: 15 residues. Trimming pared 1 base from V and 0 bases from J, leaving 7 bases between. Germline V gene data show CDR1 as LNHDA and CDR2 as SQIVND (reference sequence). DNA of the CDR3: TGTGCCAGTAGTATAGGCACTAGCTCCTACAATGAGCAGTTCTTC. It is translated as CASSIGTSSYNEQFF.

The chain couples TRBV29-1 to TRBJ2-7; possible D gene TRBD2, 5 bases. The CDR3 contains 15 residues. Germline values: CDR1 SQVTM, CDR2 ANQGSEA. Trimming took 6 bases from V and 5 from J, leaving 23 bases between them. The CDR3 coding sequence is TGCAGCGTCCAAACCCGGGGAGCCAGCCGGAACGAGCAGTACTTC. It encodes CSVQTRGASRNEQYF.

The chain employs TRBV7-9 and TRBJ1-5; 9 nucleotides align to TRBD1. Germline loops: CDR1 SEHNR, CDR2 FQNEAQ (reference sequence). The CDR3 consists of 14 residues. Germline trimming cut 5 bases from V and 5 bases from J; bases unmatched to any gene: 4. The DNA for the CDR3 is TGTGCCAGCAGCGAGGGACAGGGTCATCAGCCCCAGCATTTT. It translates to CASSEGQGHQPQHF.

J is TRBJ1-4 and V is TRBV9; TRBD1 matches at 7 bases. Germline loops: CDR1 SGDLS, CDR2 YYNGEE. Trimming cost V 4 bases and J 1 base; bases outside gene matches: 4. This CDR3 region has 15 residues. The DNA of the CDR3 is TGTGCCAGCAGCCCCCGGACAGGAACTAATGAAAAACTGTTTTTT. It yields the protein CASSPRTGTNEKLFF.

V usage is TRBV24-1 and J usage is TRBJ1-2; the D is unclear. Trimming stripped 2 bases from V and 6 bases from J, with 9 bases between. Germline lookup yields CDR1 KGHDR and CDR2 SFDVKD. The CDR3 length is 13 residues. This CDR3 is CATSDYPMDGYTF. The CDR3 DNA is TGTGCCACCAGTGATTACCCTATGGATGGCTACACCTTC.

V usage is TRBV23-1 and J usage is TRBJ1-2, with 9 bases that match TRBD1. TRBV23-1 is an open reading frame whose function is uncertain. V gave up 2 bases and J gave up 5 bases; unmatched junction bases: 9. CDR3 length: 16 amino acids. The CDR3 loop reads CASSQVTGTGCYGYTF. As DNA, the CDR3 is TGCGCCAGCAGTCAAGTCACCGGGACAGGGTGTTATGGCTACACCTTC.

V and J are TRBV6-6 and TRBJ1-1; 8 bases are a match to TRBD1. V dropped 7 bases and J dropped 0; count of bases not matched to a gene: 4. This CDR3 comprises 14 residues. Per germline, CDR1 MNHNY and CDR2 SVGAGI (reference sequence). This chain's CDR3 is CASTRTGMNTEAFF. The CDR3 nucleotides read TGTGCCAGCACCCGGACAGGGATGAACACTGAAGCTTTCTTT.

This clone came up a few times. The chain combines TRBV6-5 with TRBJ1-5, with a weak D call TRBD1 (5 bases). Trimming took 6 bases from V and 1 from J, leaving 13 bases between them. The CDR3 is 15 amino acids. Germline V gene sequence: CDR1 MNHEY, CDR2 SVGAGI. The CDR3 is CASRSQGKSNQPQHF. CDR3 DNA: TGTGCCAGCAGATCCCAGGGAAAAAGCAATCAGCCCCAGCATTTT.

The chain joins TRBV3-1 (or the pseudogene TRBV3-2) to TRBJ1-5; a weak D match, TRBD1 (5 bases). Looked up from germline, CDR1 is LGHDT and CDR2 is YNNKEL (reference sequence). V lost 4 bases and J lost 6, with 10 bases in between. CDR3 length: 13 amino acids. CDR3 residues: CASSPGGIQPQHF. CDR3 nucleotide sequence: TGTGCCAGCAGCCCCGGGGGGATTCAGCCCCAGCATTTT.

This clone was counted once. The CDR3 loop reads CASSPGGARGYTF. DNA of the CDR3: TGTGCCAGCAGTCCCGGGGGCGCGCGTGGCTACACCTTC. The rearrangement joins TRBV6-5 to TRBJ1-2; the D gene is possibly TRBD1 (6 bases). CDR1 and CDR2 from the germline V gene are MNHEY and SVGAGI. This CDR3 is 13 amino acids long. Trimming took 5 bases from V and 7 from J, leaving 14 bases between them.

This clone appeared once. The V gene is TRBV5-6, the J gene TRBJ1-6; D gene ambiguous. Trimming took off 3 bases at V and 5 bases at J, with 6 bases between the two ends. Looked up from germline, CDR1 is SGHDT and CDR2 is YYEEEE. This CDR3 comprises 13 residues. The DNA of the CDR3 is TGTGCCAGCAGCTCCCAAGATAATTCACCCCTCCACTTT. Amino acid sequence: CASSSQDNSPLHF.